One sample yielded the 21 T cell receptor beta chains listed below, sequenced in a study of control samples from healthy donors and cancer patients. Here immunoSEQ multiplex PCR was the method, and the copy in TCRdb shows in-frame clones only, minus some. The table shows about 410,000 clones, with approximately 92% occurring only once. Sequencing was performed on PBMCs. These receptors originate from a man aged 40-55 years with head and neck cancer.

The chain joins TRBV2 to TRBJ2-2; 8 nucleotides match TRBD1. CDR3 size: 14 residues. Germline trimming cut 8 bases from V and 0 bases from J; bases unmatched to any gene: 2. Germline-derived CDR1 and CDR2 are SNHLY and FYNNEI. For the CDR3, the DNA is TGTGCCAGCCAGGACAGGGCGAACACCGGGGAGCTGTTTTTT. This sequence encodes CASQDRANTGELFF.

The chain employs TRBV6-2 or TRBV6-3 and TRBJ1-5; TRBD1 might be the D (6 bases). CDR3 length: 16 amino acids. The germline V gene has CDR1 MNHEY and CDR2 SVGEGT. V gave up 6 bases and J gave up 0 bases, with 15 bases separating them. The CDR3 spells CASSLLGGLSNQPQHF. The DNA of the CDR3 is TGTGCCAGCAGCCTACTGGGGGGCCTTAGCAATCAGCCCCAGCATTTT.

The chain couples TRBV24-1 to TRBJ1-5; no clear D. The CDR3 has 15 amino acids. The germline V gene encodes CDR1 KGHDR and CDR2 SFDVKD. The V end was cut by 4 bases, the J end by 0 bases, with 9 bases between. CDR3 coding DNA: TGTGCCACCAGTGACCGTGCTAATAGCAATCAGCCCCAGCATTTT. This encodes CATSDRANSNQPQHF.

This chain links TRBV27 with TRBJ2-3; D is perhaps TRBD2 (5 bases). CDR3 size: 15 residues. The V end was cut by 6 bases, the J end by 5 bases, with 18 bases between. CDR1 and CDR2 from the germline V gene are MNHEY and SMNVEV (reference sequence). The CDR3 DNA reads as TGTGCCAGCAGAGCCGGACTCCTCCTAGTAGATACGCAGTATTTT. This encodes CASRAGLLLVDTQYF.

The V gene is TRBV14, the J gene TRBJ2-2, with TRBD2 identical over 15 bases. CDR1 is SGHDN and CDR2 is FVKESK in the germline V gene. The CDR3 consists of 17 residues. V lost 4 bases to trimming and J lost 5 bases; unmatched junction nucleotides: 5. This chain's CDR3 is CASSPGLAGGGTGELFF. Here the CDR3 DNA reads TGTGCCAGCAGCCCGGGACTAGCGGGAGGTGGTACCGGGGAGCTGTTTTTT.

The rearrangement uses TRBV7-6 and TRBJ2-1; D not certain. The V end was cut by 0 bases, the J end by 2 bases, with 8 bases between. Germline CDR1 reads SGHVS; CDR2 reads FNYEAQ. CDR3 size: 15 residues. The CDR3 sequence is CASSLAGGTYNEQFF. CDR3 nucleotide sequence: TGTGCCAGCAGCTTAGCCGGTGGAACCTACAATGAGCAGTTCTTC.

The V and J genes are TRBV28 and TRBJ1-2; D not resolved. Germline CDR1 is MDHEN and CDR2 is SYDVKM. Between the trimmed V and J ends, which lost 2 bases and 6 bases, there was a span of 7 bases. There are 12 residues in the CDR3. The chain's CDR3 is CASSLGEDGYTF. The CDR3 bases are TGTGCCAGCAGTTTAGGGGAGGATGGCTACACCTTC.

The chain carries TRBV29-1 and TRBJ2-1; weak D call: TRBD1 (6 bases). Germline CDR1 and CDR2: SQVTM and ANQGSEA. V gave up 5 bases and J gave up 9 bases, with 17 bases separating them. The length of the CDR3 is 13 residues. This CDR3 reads CSVLDSIAGEQFF. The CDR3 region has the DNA TGCAGCGTTCTGGACAGTATAGCTGGTGAGCAGTTCTTC.

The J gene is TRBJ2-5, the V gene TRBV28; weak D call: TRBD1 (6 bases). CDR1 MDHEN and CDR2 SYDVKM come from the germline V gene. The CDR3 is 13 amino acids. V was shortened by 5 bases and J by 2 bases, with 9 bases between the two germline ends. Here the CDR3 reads CASSQQGQETQYF. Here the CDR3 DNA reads TGTGCCAGCAGTCAACAGGGTCAAGAGACCCAGTACTTC.

CDR3 in amino acids: CASSVPGGYLEAFF. The CDR3 DNA reads TGTGCCAGCAGTGTACCGGGAGGGTACCTTGAAGCTTTCTTT. The rearrangement links TRBV28 to TRBJ1-1; D is unclear. Germline V gene lookup returns CDR1 MDHEN and CDR2 SYDVKM. This CDR3 has 14 residues. V was trimmed by 5 bases and J by 7 bases, leaving 17 bases between them.

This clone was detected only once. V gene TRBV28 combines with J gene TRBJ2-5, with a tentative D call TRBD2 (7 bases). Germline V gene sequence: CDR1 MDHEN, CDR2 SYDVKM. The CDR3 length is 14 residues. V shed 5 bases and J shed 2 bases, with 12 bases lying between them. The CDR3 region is CASSRGAQQETQYF. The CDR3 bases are TGTGCCAGCAGTCGGGGGGCCCAGCAAGAGACCCAGTACTTC.

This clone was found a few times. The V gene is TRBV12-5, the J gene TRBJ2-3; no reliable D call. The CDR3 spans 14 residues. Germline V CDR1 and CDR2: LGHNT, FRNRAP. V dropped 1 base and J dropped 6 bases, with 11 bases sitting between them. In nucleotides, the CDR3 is TGTGCTAGTGGTTTGGGACGGAGCGAGGATACGCAGTATTTT. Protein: CASGLGRSEDTQYF. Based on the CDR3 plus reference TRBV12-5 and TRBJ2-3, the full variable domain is DARVTQTPRHKVTEMGQEVTMRCQPILGHNTVFWYRQTMMQGLELLAYFRNRAPLDDSGMPKDRFSAEMPDATLATLKIQPSEPRDSAVYFCASGLGRSEDTQYFGPGTRLTVL.

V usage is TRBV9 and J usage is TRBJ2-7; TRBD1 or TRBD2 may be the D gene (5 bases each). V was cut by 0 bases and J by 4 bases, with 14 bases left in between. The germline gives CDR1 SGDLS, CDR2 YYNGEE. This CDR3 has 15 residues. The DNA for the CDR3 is TGTGCCAGCAGCGTAGATTGGGGGTTGGATTACGAGCAGTACTTC. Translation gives CASSVDWGLDYEQYF.

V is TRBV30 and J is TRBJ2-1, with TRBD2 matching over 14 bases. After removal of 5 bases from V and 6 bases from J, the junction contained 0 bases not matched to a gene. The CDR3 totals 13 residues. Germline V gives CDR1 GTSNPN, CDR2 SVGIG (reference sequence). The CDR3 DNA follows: TGTGCCTGGGGACTAGCGGGAGGCAATGAGCAGTTCTTC. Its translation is CAWGLAGGNEQFF.

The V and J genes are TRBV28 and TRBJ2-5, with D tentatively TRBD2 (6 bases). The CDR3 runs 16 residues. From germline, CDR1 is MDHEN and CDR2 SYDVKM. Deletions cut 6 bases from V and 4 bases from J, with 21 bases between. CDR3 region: CASSTQTSISGETQYF. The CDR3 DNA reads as TGTGCCAGCAGCACCCAAACTAGCATCTCTGGAGAGACCCAGTACTTC. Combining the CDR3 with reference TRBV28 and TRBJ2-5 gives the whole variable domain DVKVTQSSRYLVKRTGEKVFLECVQDMDHENMFWYRQDPGLGLRLIYFSYDVKMKEKGDIPEGYSVSREKKERFSLILESASTNQTSMYLCASSTQTSISGETQYFGPGTRLLVL.

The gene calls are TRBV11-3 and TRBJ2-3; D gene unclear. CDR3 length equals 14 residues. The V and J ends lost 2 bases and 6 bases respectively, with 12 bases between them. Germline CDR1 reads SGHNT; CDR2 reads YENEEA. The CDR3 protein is CASSLTGTMDTQYF. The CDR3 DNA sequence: TGTGCCAGCAGCTTAACGGGTACCATGGATACGCAGTATTTT. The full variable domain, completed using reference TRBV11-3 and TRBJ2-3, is EAGVVQSPRYKIIEKKQPVAFWCNPISGHNTLYWYLQNLGQGPELLIRYENEEAVDDSQLPKDRFSAERLKGVDSTLKIQPAELGDSAVYLCASSLTGTMDTQYFGPGTRLTVL.

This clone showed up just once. The CDR3 region is CASSQPPGQPWGTDTQYF. DNA of the CDR3: TGCGCCAGCAGCCAGCCACCGGGACAACCCTGGGGCACAGATACGCAGTATTTT. J is TRBJ2-3 and V is TRBV4-1; D possibly corresponds to TRBD1 (6 bases). V was shortened by 3 bases and J by 1 base, with 20 bases between the two germline ends. There are 18 residues in the CDR3. Germline CDR1 and CDR2: MGHRA and YSYEKL.

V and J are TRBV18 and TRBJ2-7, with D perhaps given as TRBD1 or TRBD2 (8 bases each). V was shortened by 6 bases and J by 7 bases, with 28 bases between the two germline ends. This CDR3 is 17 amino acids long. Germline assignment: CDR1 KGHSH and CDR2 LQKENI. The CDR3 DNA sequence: TGTGCCAGCTCCCCTCGGGGGGGAGGGACAGGCGCCCTGGAGCAGTACTTC. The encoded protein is CASSPRGGGTGALEQYF.

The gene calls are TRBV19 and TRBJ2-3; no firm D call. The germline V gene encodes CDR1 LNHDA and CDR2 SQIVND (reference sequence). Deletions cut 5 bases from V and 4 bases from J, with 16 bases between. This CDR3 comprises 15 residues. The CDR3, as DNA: TGTGCCAGTAGTCCCTACCGGGCCGTACCAGATACGCAGTATTTT. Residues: CASSPYRAVPDTQYF. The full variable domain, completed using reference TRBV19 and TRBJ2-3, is DGGITQSPKYLFRKEGQNVTLSCEQNLNHDAMYWYRQDPGQGLRLIYYSQIVNDFQKGDIAEGYSVSREKKESFPLTVTSAQKNPTAFYLCASSPYRAVPDTQYFGPGTRLTVL.

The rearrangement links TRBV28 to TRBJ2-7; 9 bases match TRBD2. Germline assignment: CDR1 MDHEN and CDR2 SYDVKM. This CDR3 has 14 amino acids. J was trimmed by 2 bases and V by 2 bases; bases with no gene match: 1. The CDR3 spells CASSLPSGAYEQYF. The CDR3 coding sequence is TGTGCCAGCAGTTTACCTAGCGGGGCCTACGAGCAGTACTTC.

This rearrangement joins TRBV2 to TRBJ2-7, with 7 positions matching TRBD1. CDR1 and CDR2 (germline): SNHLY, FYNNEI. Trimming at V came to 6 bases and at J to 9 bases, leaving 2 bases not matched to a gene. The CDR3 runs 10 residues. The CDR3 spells CASRGQLQYF. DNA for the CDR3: TGTGCCAGCAGGGGACAGTTGCAGTACTTC.